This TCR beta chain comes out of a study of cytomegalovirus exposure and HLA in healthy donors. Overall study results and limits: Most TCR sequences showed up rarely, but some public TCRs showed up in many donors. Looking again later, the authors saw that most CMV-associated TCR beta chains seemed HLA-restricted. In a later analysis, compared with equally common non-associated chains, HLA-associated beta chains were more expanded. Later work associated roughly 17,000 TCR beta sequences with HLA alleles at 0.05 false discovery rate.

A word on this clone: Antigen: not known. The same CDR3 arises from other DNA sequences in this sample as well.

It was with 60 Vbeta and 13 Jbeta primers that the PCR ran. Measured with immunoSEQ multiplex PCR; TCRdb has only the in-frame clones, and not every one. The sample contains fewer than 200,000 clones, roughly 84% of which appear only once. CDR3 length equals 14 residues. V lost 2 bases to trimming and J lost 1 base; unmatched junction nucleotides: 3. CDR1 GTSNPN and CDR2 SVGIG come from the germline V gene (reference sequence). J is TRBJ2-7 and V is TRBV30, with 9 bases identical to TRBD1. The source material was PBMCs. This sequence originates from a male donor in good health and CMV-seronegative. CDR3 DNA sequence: TGTGCCTGGAGTACCGGGACAGGGTCCTACGAGCAGTACTTC. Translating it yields CAWSTGTGSYEQYF.